Listed below are T cell receptor beta chains from one sample, sequenced in a study of T cells in Graves' hyperthyroidism and ophthalmopathy. TCRdb independently ran MiXCR on the multiplex PCR reads; one entry per CDR3 protein. The sample lists 300,000 to 450,000 distinct CDR3 sequences, roughly 15% seen once, with around a fifth in the top ten. The sequenced material came from blood. Every receptor here comes from a woman aged 30 to 39 with Graves' ophthalmopathy. Each CDR3 is given with its conserved first and last residue. The D gene is left open where the match is weak. Size is omitted from some rows. Given values are once, few, many or a class for expanded clones.

clone_size j_call d_call v_call cdr3_aa cdr3_nt
many TRBJ2-7 TRBD2 TRBV2 CASSEGGSGGYEQYF TGTGCCAGCAGTGAGGGTGGCTCCGGGGGGTACGAGCAGTACTTC
many TRBJ2-7 . TRBV19 CAGLEGSYEQYF TGTGCCGGTCTAGAGGGCTCCTACGAGCAGTACTTC
many TRBJ2-7 . TRBV7-6 CASSPGWDGDYEQYF TGTGCCAGCAGCCCGGGGTGGGACGGAGACTACGAGCAGTACTTC
many TRBJ1-5 . TRBV28 CASSSGVKPQHF TGTGCCAGCAGTTCAGGGGTTAAGCCCCAGCATTTT
many TRBJ2-5 . TRBV2 CASGRDPGETQYF TGTGCCAGCGGGCGGGACCCTGGGGAGACCCAGTACTTC
many TRBJ2-7 TRBD1 TRBV5-6 CASRRERGHEQYF TGTGCCAGCAGACGAGAGAGGGGGCACGAGCAGTACTTC
many TRBJ1-2 . TRBV3-1 CASSQDFSRQNGYTF TGTGCCAGCAGCCAAGATTTTTCGCGCCAAAATGGCTACACCTTC
many TRBJ2-3 . TRBV12-3/TRBV12-4 CASRRTTTDTQYF TGTGCCAGCAGACGTACAACCACAGATACGCAGTATTTT
many TRBJ1-2 TRBD1 TRBV28 CASSLSYIYRTGTGDGYTF TGTGCCAGCAGTTTATCATACATCTACCGGACCGGGACAGGGGATGGCTACACCTTC
. TRBJ1-4 . TRBV7-9 CASSSQSAAGEGTATSEKLFF TGTGCCAGCAGCTCACAATCCGCGGCAGGGGAAGGGACGGCAACTAGCGAAAAACTGTTTTTT
many TRBJ2-2 . TRBV2 CATKWGAENTGELFF TGTGCCACCAAGTGGGGGGCTGAGAACACCGGGGAGCTGTTTTTT
many TRBJ2-2 TRBD1 TRBV2 CASRTGSANTGELFF TGTGCCAGCAGGACAGGGTCCGCGAACACCGGGGAGCTGTTTTTT
many TRBJ1-1 . TRBV30 CAWSPTGRTEAFF TGTGCCTGGAGTCCCACAGGGCGCACTGAAGCTTTCTTT
many TRBJ1-1 . TRBV2 CASSEAGRDTSNTEAFF TGTGCCAGCAGTGAAGCGGGACGGGACACTAGTAACACTGAAGCTTTCTTT
many TRBJ2-3 . TRBV20-1 CSARIGGGRADTQYF TGCAGTGCTAGAATAGGTGGGGGCCGCGCAGATACGCAGTATTTT
. TRBJ1-4 . TRBV28 CASGGVTGAGWEKLFF TGTGCCAGCGGGGGAGTCACCGGGGCAGGCTGGGAAAAACTGTTTTTT
. TRBJ2-5 . TRBV29-1 CSVRRDEQETQYF TGCAGCGTACGCAGGGACGAGCAAGAGACCCAGTACTTC
. TRBJ1-2 . TRBV6-1 CASSENSARGYGYTF TGTGCCAGCAGTGAAAACAGCGCTCGTGGATATGGCTACACCTTC
few TRBJ2-1 . TRBV27 CASSLNLNNEQFF TGTGCCAGCAGTTTAAACCTCAACAATGAGCAGTTCTTC
many TRBJ2-3 . TRBV9 CASSVGAGGTDTQYF TGTGCCAGCAGCGTAGGGGCAGGGGGCACAGATACGCAGTATTTT
few TRBJ1-3 . TRBV6-1 CASSAGKGSGNTIYF TGTGCCAGCAGTGCCGGCAAGGGCTCTGGAAACACCATATATTTT
. TRBJ2-2 TRBD2 TRBV5-5 CASSGDFEWGLGLAHSRTGELFF TGTGCCAGCAGCGGGGATTTTGAGTGGGGTCTGGGACTAGCCCATTCGCGAACCGGGGAGCTGTTTTTT
. TRBJ1-5 TRBD1 TRBV18 CASSPETQGANNQPQHF TGTGCCAGCTCACCTGAGACGCAGGGGGCTAACAATCAGCCCCAGCATTTT
many TRBJ1-5 TRBD1 TRBV2 CASRKDRGDNQPQHF TGTGCCAGCAGGAAGGACAGGGGCGACAATCAGCCCCAGCATTTT
many TRBJ1-1 . TRBV6-1 CASSYGSRVGSATEAFF TGTGCCAGCAGTTACGGCAGTAGGGTCGGTAGTGCCACTGAAGCTTTCTTT
. TRBJ1-5 . TRBV19 CASRWTVSQPQHF TGTGCCAGTAGATGGACAGTTTCTCAGCCCCAGCATTTT
few TRBJ1-2 . TRBV9 CASSVDGGSDGYTF TGTGCCAGCAGCGTAGATGGGGGCTCGGATGGCTACACCTTC
many TRBJ2-1 TRBD2 TRBV2 CASSEGRGGFDEQFF TGTGCCAGCAGTGAAGGTCGGGGGGGGTTCGATGAGCAGTTCTTC
many TRBJ1-1 TRBD1 TRBV20-1 CSARDQGAVNTEAFF TGCAGTGCTAGAGATCAGGGGGCAGTAAACACTGAAGCTTTCTTT
many TRBJ1-1 . TRBV2 CASKRREGRSEAFF TGTGCCAGCAAGAGGAGGGAGGGTAGATCTGAAGCTTTCTTT
. TRBJ2-1 TRBD1 TRBV25-1 CAIEPGQGGQEQFF TGTGCCATCGAACCGGGACAGGGGGGCCAGGAGCAGTTCTTC
many TRBJ2-7 . TRBV27 CASNWGARQYF TGTGCCAGCAACTGGGGGGCCCGGCAGTACTTC
many TRBJ2-1 . TRBV20-1 CSASRQGVYNEQFF TGCAGTGCTAGTCGGCAGGGAGTCTACAATGAGCAGTTCTTC
many TRBJ2-2 . TRBV24-1 CATSTGADPGELFF TGTGCCACCTCAACGGGGGCCGATCCCGGGGAGCTGTTTTTT
few TRBJ1-1 . TRBV6-1 CATDKLNTEAFF TGTGCCACCGACAAACTGAACACTGAAGCTTTCTTT
few TRBJ2-7 . TRBV9 CASSVGSRETYEQYF TGTGCCAGCAGCGTAGGAAGCAGGGAAACCTACGAGCAGTACTTC
many TRBJ2-5 . TRBV14 CASSQDFPRIQETQYF TGTGCCAGCAGCCAAGATTTTCCCCGGATCCAAGAGACCCAGTACTTC
. TRBJ1-2 . TRBV5-8 CASSPYVTANYGYTF TGTGCCAGCAGCCCCTACGTGACAGCTAACTATGGCTACACCTTC
. TRBJ1-1 . TRBV7-8 CASSLIRGSNTEAFF TGTGCCAGCAGTCTAATTCGAGGCTCGAACACTGAAGCTTTCTTT
many TRBJ1-1 . TRBV19 CASSIGVTGRTEAFF TGTGCCAGTAGTATCGGGGTGACAGGTAGGACTGAAGCTTTCTTT
few TRBJ2-1 TRBD2 TRBV19 CACSGESYNEQFF TGTGCCTGTAGCGGGGAATCCTACAATGAGCAGTTCTTC
few TRBJ2-3 TRBD2 TRBV6-1 CASGEKLAVDTQYF TGTGCCAGCGGGGAAAAACTAGCGGTAGATACGCAGTATTTT
many TRBJ2-1 TRBD1 TRBV6-1 CASSLSGTGGFDEQFF TGTGCCAGCAGTCTCTCCGGGACAGGGGGATTTGATGAGCAGTTCTTC
many TRBJ2-3 . TRBV11-2 CASSFPSVTQYF TGTGCCAGCAGCTTTCCTAGTGTTACGCAGTATTTT
. TRBJ2-7 TRBD1 TRBV7-9 CASSSLRVDRGPYEQYF TGTGCCAGCAGCTCCCTCCGGGTGGACAGGGGGCCCTACGAGCAGTACTTC